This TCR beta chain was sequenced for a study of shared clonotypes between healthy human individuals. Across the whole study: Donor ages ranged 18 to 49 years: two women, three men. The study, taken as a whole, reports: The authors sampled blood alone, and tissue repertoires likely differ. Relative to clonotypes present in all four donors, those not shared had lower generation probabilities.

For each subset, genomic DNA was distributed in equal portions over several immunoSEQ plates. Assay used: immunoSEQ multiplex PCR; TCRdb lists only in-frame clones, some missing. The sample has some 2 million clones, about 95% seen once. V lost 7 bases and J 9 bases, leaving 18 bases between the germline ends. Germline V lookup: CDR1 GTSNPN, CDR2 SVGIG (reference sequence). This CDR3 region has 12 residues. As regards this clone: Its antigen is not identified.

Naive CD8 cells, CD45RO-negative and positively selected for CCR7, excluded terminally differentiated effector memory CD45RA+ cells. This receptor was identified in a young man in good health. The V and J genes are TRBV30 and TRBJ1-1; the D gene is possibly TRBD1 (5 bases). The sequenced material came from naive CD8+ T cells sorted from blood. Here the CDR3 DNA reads TGTGCCTCCTGGGGGGGTCTCTCCAAAGCTTTCTTT. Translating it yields CASWGGLSKAFF. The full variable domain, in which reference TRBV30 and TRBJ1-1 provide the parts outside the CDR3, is SQTIHQWPATLVQPVGSPLSLECTVEGTSNPNLYWYRQAAGRGLQLLFYSVGIGQISSEVPQNLSASRPQDRQFILSSKKLLLSDSGFYLCASWGGLSKAFFGQGTRLTVV.